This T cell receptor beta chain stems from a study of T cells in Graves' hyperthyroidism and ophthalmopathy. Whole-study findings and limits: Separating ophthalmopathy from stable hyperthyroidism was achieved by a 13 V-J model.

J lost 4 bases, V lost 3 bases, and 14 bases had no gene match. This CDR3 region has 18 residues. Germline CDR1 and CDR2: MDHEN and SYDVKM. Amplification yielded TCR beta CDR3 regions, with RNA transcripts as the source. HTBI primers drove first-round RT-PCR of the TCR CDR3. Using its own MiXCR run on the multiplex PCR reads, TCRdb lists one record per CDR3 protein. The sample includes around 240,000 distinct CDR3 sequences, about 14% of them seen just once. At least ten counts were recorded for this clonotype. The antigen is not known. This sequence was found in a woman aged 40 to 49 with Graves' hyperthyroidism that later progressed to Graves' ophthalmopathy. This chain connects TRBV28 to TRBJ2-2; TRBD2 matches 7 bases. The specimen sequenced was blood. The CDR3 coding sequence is TGTGCCAGCAGTTTTTTCGCTCTGCGGGAGCGAGGCACCGGGGAGCTGTTTTTT. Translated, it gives CASSFFALRERGTGELFF.